This T cell receptor (beta chain) emerged from a study of shared clonotypes between healthy human individuals. Looking at the study overall: Donors had three CD4 naive, three CD4 memory, two CD8 naive and one CD8 memory plate apiece. Whole-study findings and limits: Researchers found naive subsets generally carried larger estimated richness than memory subsets.

In the study's own analysis: ImmunoSEQ supplied junction-only sequences lacking quality scores, so filtering was different. Assay used: immunoSEQ multiplex PCR; TCRdb lists only in-frame clones, some missing. That table gives V, J and clone size, and the DNA gave D and trimming. The sample lists some 240,000 clones, 60% to 70% seen once, with roughly 11% in the top ten. The study separated CD4+ cells into CD45RA+ naive and CD45RA-negative memory subsets. With respect to this clone: The antigen is not known.

From germline, CDR1 is SGDLS and CDR2 YYNGEE. Losses at the gene ends were 3 bases for V and 1 base for J; bases not matched to a gene: 5. The CDR3 runs 16 residues. The origin of this receptor is a man between 25 and 39 years old in good health. The rearrangement uses TRBV9 and TRBJ2-2, with 8 bases that match TRBD1. Sequencing was done on a sample of memory CD4+ T cells sorted from blood. The subset here: CD45RA-negative fraction. CDR3 amino acids: CASSETGTGNTGELFF. CDR3 nucleotides: TGTGCCAGCAGCGAGACCGGGACAGGGAACACCGGGGAGCTGTTTTTT.